Listed below are T cell receptor beta chains from one sample, sequenced in a study of blood T cell repertoires in COVID-19. Clones were read by immunoSEQ multiplex PCR, and TCRdb kept only the in-frame ones, dropping some. The data hold 150,000 to 200,000 clones, with under 85% observed a single time. Sequencing was carried out using peripheral blood. The receptors were sampled from a woman aged 70 to 79 with COVID-19, enrolled during active disease. Each CDR3 is given without its conserved first and last residue. The order of the fields is clone size, V gene, J gene, CDR3 protein. Size is stated for part of the rows, as once, few or many counts, or as a class when the clone is expanded.

size: NA; V: TRBV28; J: TRBJ2-6; CDR3: ASSSGAAGANVLT
size: NA; V: TRBV2; J: TRBJ2-1; CDR3: ASSYTTGLVNIEQF
size: NA; V: TRBV6-2/TRBV6-3; J: TRBJ2-7; CDR3: ASSYSSGGPYEQY
size: NA; V: TRBV9; J: TRBJ2-3; CDR3: ASSVRGFPPDTQY
size: once; V: TRBV9; J: TRBJ2-2; CDR3: ASGASGFGELF
size: NA; V: TRBV3-1/TRBV3-2; J: TRBJ1-2; CDR3: ASRDRGGYGYT
size: once; V: TRBV29-1; J: TRBJ2-3; CDR3: SVRARDVVDTQY
size: NA; V: TRBV6-5; J: TRBJ2-3; CDR3: ASSTRQGRTDTQY
size: NA; V: TRBV18; J: TRBJ2-7; CDR3: ASSPRAGGFHEQY
size: NA; V: TRBV6-1; J: TRBJ1-3; CDR3: ASSESIRGAGNTIY
size: NA; V: TRBV7-8; J: TRBJ2-7; CDR3: ASSLFGGPSYEQY
size: few; V: TRBV12-5; J: TRBJ2-4; CDR3: ASGFRIRDSRKAKNIQY
size: NA; V: TRBV2; J: TRBJ2-3; CDR3: ASSSRDRETDTQY
size: NA; V: TRBV2; J: TRBJ1-5; CDR3: ASNMGAQNQPQH
size: NA; V: TRBV6-5; J: TRBJ1-2; CDR3: ASRIGTGRNYGYT
size: NA; V: TRBV7-2; J: TRBJ2-2; CDR3: ASSLATGGTGELF
size: NA; V: TRBV4-3; J: TRBJ2-2; CDR3: ASSQEGQLTGELF
size: NA; V: TRBV28; J: TRBJ2-5; CDR3: ASSFSGRARGETQY
size: few; V: TRBV7-2; J: TRBJ1-1; CDR3: ASSTRLDTEAF
size: NA; V: TRBV5-1; J: TRBJ1-4; CDR3: ASSRQTGGSEKLF
size: once; V: TRBV7-2; J: TRBJ2-1; CDR3: ASSLARLAGRYNEQF
size: NA; V: TRBV10-2; J: TRBJ1-2; CDR3: ASSEGGGYGYT
size: NA; V: TRBV6-5; J: TRBJ2-1; CDR3: ASSSSGDSYNEQF
size: once; V: TRBV5-8; J: TRBJ1-5; CDR3: ASSFLNQPQH
size: NA; V: TRBV6-4; J: TRBJ2-7; CDR3: ASSDSHPVTDARSAKRY
size: few; V: TRBV2; J: TRBJ1-5; CDR3: ASSEEVGDQPQH
size: NA; V: TRBV7-2; J: TRBJ2-4; CDR3: ASSLSKTKDIQY
size: NA; V: TRBV6-2/TRBV6-3; J: TRBJ2-7; CDR3: ASSSQRAYEQY
size: NA; V: TRBV6-2/TRBV6-3; J: TRBJ1-1; CDR3: ASSLRGSVTEAF
size: NA; V: TRBV3-1/TRBV3-2; J: TRBJ1-1; CDR3: ASSQGTGVNTEAF
size: NA; V: TRBV19; J: TRBJ1-5; CDR3: ASSTPQGSQPQH
size: NA; V: TRBV9; J: TRBJ2-5; CDR3: ASSNLAGQTQY
size: NA; V: TRBV7-2; J: TRBJ2-3; CDR3: ASSLAGTSTDTQY
size: NA; V: TRBV7-2; J: TRBJ2-3; CDR3: ASSLNGHGTDTQY
size: NA; V: TRBV6-2/TRBV6-3; J: TRBJ2-3; CDR3: ASSTGQGKY
size: NA; V: TRBV11-3; J: TRBJ2-5; CDR3: ASSLTGTGETQY
size: NA; V: TRBV19; J: TRBJ1-4; CDR3: ASSSTGGGFEKLF
size: NA; V: TRBV10-1; J: TRBJ1-1; CDR3: ASSDSGFGTEAF
size: NA; V: TRBV19; J: TRBJ2-7; CDR3: ASSITGTGGAGFYEQY
size: few; V: TRBV27; J: TRBJ2-7; CDR3: ASSEGGPYEQY
size: NA; V: TRBV4-3; J: TRBJ2-3; CDR3: ASSPASQSTDTQY
size: NA; V: TRBV9; J: TRBJ1-2; CDR3: ASSVSWTGVGYYGYT
size: NA; V: TRBV3-1/TRBV3-2; J: TRBJ1-6; CDR3: ASSLTDRADSPLH
size: NA; V: TRBV3-1/TRBV3-2; J: TRBJ1-2; CDR3: ASSLSDGGYT
size: NA; V: TRBV19; J: TRBJ2-2; CDR3: ASSIRLAGGTGELF
size: NA; V: TRBV19; J: TRBJ2-3; CDR3: ASSGDRGRTDTQY
size: NA; V: TRBV9; J: TRBJ1-1; CDR3: ASSVTDMNTEAF
size: NA; V: TRBV6-6; J: TRBJ1-5; CDR3: ASSSGQGDNQPQH
size: NA; V: TRBV5-5; J: TRBJ2-1; CDR3: ASLPSGMSSYNEQF
size: NA; V: TRBV7-9; J: TRBJ1-1; CDR3: ASSLAGLNTEAF
size: few; V: TRBV3-1/TRBV3-2; J: TRBJ2-7; CDR3: ASSQGLAGLYEQY
size: once; V: TRBV7-9; J: TRBJ2-3; CDR3: ASLRDSADTQY
size: NA; V: TRBV9; J: TRBJ2-3; CDR3: ASSDPSGLAIRTQY
size: NA; V: TRBV28; J: TRBJ2-7; CDR3: ASIPRGGNYEQY
size: NA; V: TRBV19; J: TRBJ2-1; CDR3: ASSAGLAGSSYNEQF